The 4 T cell receptor beta chains below all came from one sample that was sequenced in a study of blood T cell repertoires in COVID-19. This table comes from immunoSEQ multiplex PCR, and its TCRdb copy is limited to in-frame clones, with some not included. The data contain tens of thousands of clones, approximately 80% of them singletons. The sequencing input was peripheral blood. All receptors come from a young man with COVID-19, enrolled during active disease.

Only one count was recorded for this clone. The genes are TRBV28 and TRBJ1-2; the D gene is possibly TRBD1 (6 bases). Germline V CDR1 and CDR2: MDHEN, SYDVKM. The CDR3 is 13 amino acids. Trimming shortened V by 6 bases and J by 4 bases, and 12 bases separated the two germline ends. Written as DNA, the CDR3 is TGTGCCAGCAGAACCGGGGGGCTCTATGGCTACACCTTC. Protein product: CASRTGGLYGYTF.

The V and J genes are TRBV15 and TRBJ1-1, with TRBD1 matching 7 bases. Germline V gene data show CDR1 as LNHNV and CDR2 as YYDKDF (reference sequence). J was trimmed by 1 base and V by 0 bases; bases with no gene match: 5. This CDR3 is 16 amino acids long. The DNA for the CDR3 is TGTGCCACCAGCAGAGAGGTTGGGACAGCGAACACTGAAGCTTTCTTT. The encoded protein is CATSREVGTANTEAFF.

In this sample, this clone turned up a few times. The V gene is TRBV13, the J gene TRBJ1-2, with D possibly being TRBD1 (6 bases). This CDR3 is built from 15 residues. V lost 2 bases and J lost 5, with 15 bases in between. Per the germline V gene, CDR1 is PRHDT and CDR2 is FYEKMQ (reference sequence). The CDR3 loop reads CASSLSTGLSYGYTF. CDR3 DNA: TGTGCCAGCAGCTTAAGCACAGGGTTGAGTTATGGCTACACCTTC.

This clone turned up a few times. The CDR3 nucleotides read TGTGCCAGCAGCGCCTCGACAGAGACGACTGAAGCTTTCTTT. Its translation: CASSASTETTEAFF. The chain joins TRBV9 to TRBJ1-1; tentatively, D is TRBD1 (5 bases). There are 14 residues in the CDR3. Per germline, CDR1 SGDLS and CDR2 YYNGEE. V was pared by 3 bases and J by 5 bases, with 14 bases between.